This entry concerns a single TCR beta chain. The sample is drawn from a study of OX40 agonist ivuxolimab in advanced cancers. The CDR3 has 16 amino acids. Germline CDR1 and CDR2: SGHNT and YYREEE (reference sequence). With 0 bases clipped from V and 5 bases from J, the junction kept 2 bases outside the gene matches. Assay used: immunoSEQ multiplex PCR; TCRdb lists only in-frame clones, some missing. The data show just over 30,000 clones, with about 90% seen just once and 25% held by the top ten. The material sequenced was CD4+ or CD8+ T cells sorted from blood, taken in a trial of the OX40 agonist ivuxolimab. This TCR came from an adult with an advanced solid tumor such as melanoma, head and neck, liver or kidney cancer. J is TRBJ2-7 and V is TRBV5-4, with 16 nucleotides matching TRBD2. As DNA, the CDR3 is TGTGCCAGCAGCTTGGGGGGACTAGCGGGAGGGAACGAGCAGTACTTC. Protein: CASSLGGLAGGNEQYF. The full variable domain, with the rest looked up from reference TRBV5-4 and TRBJ2-7, is ETGVTQSPTHLIKTRGQQVTLRCSSQSGHNTVSWYQQALGQGPQFIFQYYREEENGRGNFPPRFSGLQFPNYSSELNVNALELDDSALYLCASSLGGLAGGNEQYFGPGTRLTVT.